The present T cell receptor beta chain was sequenced within a study of cytomegalovirus exposure and HLA in healthy donors. Study-level results: It is likely that the observed cluster of highly shared sequence variants was a sequencing artifact.

The V gene's germline CDR1 is SGHRS and CDR2 YFSETQ. V lost 7 bases, J lost 6 bases, and 20 bases lay in between. CDR3 length: 14 residues. This clone appeared a few times. Its antigen remains unknown. Both 60 Vbeta primers and 13 Jbeta primers went into the PCR. Produced via immunoSEQ multiplex PCR; TCRdb's table is partial and in-frame only. Seen here are about 140,000 clones, roughly three quarters observed once, and the top ten hold nearly 5%. The source material was PBMCs. This receptor was identified in a woman in her forties or fifties in good health and CMV-seronegative. This sequence joins TRBV5-1 and TRBJ2-7; TRBD1 is a possible D gene (6 bases). CDR3 sequence (DNA): TGCGCCAGCGCCGAACAGGGAGATCAGGGCGAGCAGTACTTC. It specifies CASAEQGDQGEQYF.